The rows below give T cell receptor beta chains drawn from one sample of a study of T cells in Graves' hyperthyroidism and ophthalmopathy. TCRdb reprocessed the multiplex PCR reads with MiXCR, giving one entry per CDR3 protein. Of almost 350,000 distinct CDR3 sequences in the sample, over 15% were seen once. What was sequenced was blood. The receptors shown here come from a woman in her 40s with Graves' ophthalmopathy. The CDR3 runs from the conserved cysteine through the conserved F or W. A D gene is named only where the DNA matches it firmly. Some rows have no size entry. The others give once, few or many, or a class for an expanded clone.

TRBV7-2	TRBJ2-2	many	.	CASQPAGGAGELFF	TGTGCCAGTCAGCCCGCAGGGGGGGCCGGGGAGCTGTTTTTT
TRBV6-1	TRBJ2-5	many	TRBD1	CASSGQGRVRETQYF	TGTGCCAGCAGTGGACAGGGGCGGGTGAGAGAGACCCAGTACTTC
TRBV11-2	TRBJ2-3	many	.	CASSLDTAYTDTQYF	TGTGCCAGCAGCTTAGACACAGCTTACACAGATACGCAGTATTTT
TRBV11-3	TRBJ2-5	many	TRBD2	CASSLVGETSGRNRRETQYF	TGTGCCAGCAGCTTAGTGGGGGAGACTAGCGGGAGAAATCGTCGAGAGACCCAGTACTTC
TRBV28	TRBJ2-7	many	TRBD1	CASKRQGYHEQYF	TGTGCCAGCAAAAGACAGGGATACCACGAGCAGTACTTC
TRBV5-5	TRBJ1-1	many	TRBD1	CASRWDRGRVDTEAFF	TGTGCCAGCAGGTGGGACAGGGGGCGCGTTGACACTGAAGCTTTCTTT
TRBV28	TRBJ1-5	.	.	CASSPGTAALRGSNQPQHF	TGTGCCAGCAGTCCGGGGACCGCGGCGCTCAGAGGTAGCAATCAGCCCCAGCATTTT
TRBV5-1	TRBJ2-5	many	TRBD1	CASNSGGTGETQYF	TGCGCCAGCAACTCTGGGGGGACAGGAGAGACCCAGTACTTC
TRBV29-1	TRBJ1-5	.	.	CSVSFETSNQPQHF	TGCAGCGTTTCATTCGAGACAAGCAATCAGCCCCAGCATTTT
TRBV6-2/TRBV6-3	TRBJ2-2	many	.	CASSYSVGSPNTGELFF	TGTGCCAGCAGTTACTCAGTCGGGAGCCCGAACACCGGGGAGCTGTTTTTT
TRBV11-3	TRBJ1-1	once	.	CASSLDRPAEGEAFF	TGTGCCAGCAGCTTAGATCGGCCGGCCGAGGGTGAAGCTTTCTTT
TRBV29-1	TRBJ1-2	few	.	CSVGGQGLKYGYTF	TGCAGCGTTGGTGGGCAGGGGTTAAAGTATGGCTACACCTTC
TRBV7-2	TRBJ2-7	few	TRBD2	CASGLAGGGGYEQYF	TGTGCCAGCGGACTAGCGGGAGGAGGAGGGTACGAGCAGTACTTC
TRBV7-9	TRBJ2-5	many	.	CASSSGDGRETQYF	TGTGCCAGCAGCTCAGGGGATGGGAGGGAGACCCAGTACTTC
TRBV10-3	TRBJ1-2	.	.	CAISISAGRGYTF	TGTGCCATCAGTATCTCGGCGGGTCGTGGCTACACCTTC
TRBV28	TRBJ1-3	many	.	CASNPGTGYGSAGNTIYF	TGTGCCAGCAACCCTGGGACCGGTTATGGATCGGCTGGAAACACCATATATTTT
TRBV30	TRBJ2-2	many	.	CAWSVPGEAGELFF	TGTGCCTGGAGTGTACCCGGGGAAGCCGGGGAGCTGTTTTTT
TRBV13	TRBJ2-7	many	TRBD2	CASSAILGLAGGHFSYEQYF	TGTGCCAGCAGCGCAATCCTGGGACTAGCGGGAGGCCATTTCTCCTACGAGCAGTACTTC
TRBV29-1	TRBJ1-5	many	.	CSVKDTNQPQHF	TGCAGCGTAAAGGACACAAATCAGCCCCAGCATTTT
TRBV12-3/TRBV12-4	TRBJ2-5	many	.	CASSLWLGTGTLGETQYF	TGTGCCAGCAGTTTATGGTTGGGCACCGGAACTCTCGGGGAGACCCAGTACTTC
TRBV11-2	TRBJ1-2	many	.	CASSPGVGLYYGYTF	TGTGCCAGCAGCCCGGGAGTCGGCTTATACTATGGCTACACCTTC
TRBV20-1	TRBJ2-7	many	TRBD2	CSARPSERGFSYEQYF	TGCAGTGCTAGACCTTCCGAGCGGGGGTTCTCCTACGAGCAGTACTTC
TRBV6-5	TRBJ1-2	many	.	CASSLTGSRGYTF	TGTGCCAGCAGCCTGACAGGATCTCGAGGCTACACCTTC
TRBV9	TRBJ1-2	many	.	CASSVGARAYYGYTF	TGTGCCAGCAGCGTAGGCGCCAGGGCTTACTATGGCTACACCTTC
TRBV6-1	TRBJ2-5	few	.	CASSPTVPPQETQYF	TGTGCCAGCAGCCCCACGGTTCCCCCCCAAGAGACCCAGTACTTC
TRBV6-1	TRBJ2-5	few	.	CASSGPRETQYF	TGTGCCAGCAGTGGACCCCGGGAGACCCAGTACTTC
TRBV29-1	TRBJ1-1	many	.	CSVSLGAHTEAFF	TGCAGCGTTTCTCTGGGGGCTCACACTGAAGCTTTCTTT
TRBV14	TRBJ1-2	few	TRBD1	CASSQDQGQLVRRYGYTF	TGTGCCAGCAGCCAAGACCAGGGACAGCTAGTCCGGCGTTATGGCTACACCTTC
TRBV11-2	TRBJ1-1	many	.	CASSLVGGNTEAFF	TGTGCCAGCAGCTTAGTCGGCGGGAACACTGAAGCTTTCTTT
TRBV15	TRBJ1-2	many	.	CATRPWGTRYGYTF	TGTGCCACCCGCCCTTGGGGAACCAGATATGGCTACACCTTC
TRBV2	TRBJ1-1	many	.	CASGEAEAFF	TGTGCCAGCGGGGAGGCTGAAGCTTTCTTT
TRBV19	TRBJ1-2	many	.	CASSPRTGGTTDNYGYTF	TGTGCCAGTAGCCCACGTACCGGCGGGACAACAGATAACTATGGCTACACCTTC
TRBV20-1	TRBJ2-7	.	.	CSARAPRDHEQYF	TGCAGTGCTAGAGCGCCGAGGGACCACGAGCAGTACTTC
TRBV15	TRBJ1-2	many	TRBD1	CATSRARTGGDGYTF	TGTGCCACCAGCAGAGCCCGGACAGGGGGCGATGGCTACACCTTC
TRBV27	TRBJ2-7	many	.	CASNGSPTYEQYF	TGTGCCAGCAACGGTAGCCCCACCTACGAGCAGTACTTC
TRBV19	TRBJ2-5	many	.	CASSPNHQETQYF	TGTGCCAGTAGCCCCAACCACCAAGAGACCCAGTACTTC
TRBV7-2	TRBJ2-5	many	.	CASSPADGWAAQQETQYF	TGTGCCAGCAGCCCAGCCGACGGTTGGGCCGCCCAACAAGAGACCCAGTACTTC
TRBV6-1	TRBJ1-5	many	.	CASRPGLNQPQHF	TGTGCCAGCAGGCCGGGCCTCAATCAGCCCCAGCATTTT
TRBV29-1	TRBJ2-5	many	.	CSSSPPGAGETQYF	TGCAGCTCCTCCCCCCCAGGTGCTGGAGAGACCCAGTACTTC
TRBV9	TRBJ1-6	many	.	CASSVGPDSPLHF	TGTGCCAGCAGCGTAGGTCCGGATTCACCCCTCCACTTT
TRBV6-2/TRBV6-3	TRBJ2-6	.	.	CASSILTGLKISGANVLTF	TGTGCCAGCAGTATTCTGACAGGACTAAAAATCTCTGGGGCCAACGTCCTGACTTTC
TRBV2	TRBJ1-5	.	.	CASSTDFGNQPQHF	TGTGCCAGCAGCACAGATTTCGGCAATCAGCCCCAGCATTTT
TRBV6-1	TRBJ1-5	few	TRBD1	CASSKNRGRAGQHF	TGTGCCAGCAGTAAAAACAGGGGGCGCGCGGGGCAGCATTTT
TRBV28	TRBJ2-7	.	TRBD1	CASSMTGVVEQYF	TGTGCCAGCAGTATGACAGGGGTTGTCGAGCAGTACTTC
TRBV30	TRBJ1-2	many	.	CAWSEGWTGYTF	TGTGCCTGGAGTGAGGGTTGGACTGGCTACACCTTC
TRBV6-2/TRBV6-3	TRBJ2-2	many	TRBD1	CASSGQGRFKLNTGELFF	TGTGCCAGCAGCGGACAGGGGCGATTTAAACTCAACACCGGGGAGCTGTTTTTT
TRBV12-3/TRBV12-4	TRBJ1-1	many	.	CASSRTPQAFF	TGTGCCAGCAGTCGGACGCCCCAGGCTTTCTTT
TRBV6-1	TRBJ1-1	.	TRBD1	CASIGTGEKGTEAFF	TGTGCCAGCATCGGGACAGGGGAGAAGGGGACTGAAGCTTTCTTT
TRBV2	TRBJ2-2	many	TRBD1	CASRPWGQGKLFF	TGTGCCAGCAGACCTTGGGGACAGGGAAAGCTGTTTTTT
TRBV11-2	TRBJ2-7	.	TRBD2	CASSFGTTNYEQYF	TGTGCCAGCAGCTTCGGGACTACCAACTACGAGCAGTACTTC
TRBV28	TRBJ2-7	many	.	CASSGLRDSNYEQYF	TGTGCCAGCAGCGGTCTCCGGGACTCCAACTACGAGCAGTACTTC
TRBV20-1	TRBJ2-4	many	TRBD2	CSARVAGKNIQYF	TGCAGTGCTAGAGTAGCGGGGAAAAACATTCAGTACTTC
TRBV20-1	TRBJ2-7	many	.	CSARRGMYEQYF	TGCAGTGCTAGAAGGGGGATGTACGAGCAGTACTTC
TRBV28	TRBJ1-1	.	.	CASLLPGTNTEAFF	TGTGCCAGTCTCCTCCCCGGGACGAACACTGAAGCTTTCTTT
TRBV11-3	TRBJ2-2	many	.	CASSLMGRRTTGELFF	TGTGCCAGCAGCTTAATGGGACGGAGAACAACCGGGGAGCTGTTTTTT
TRBV7-8	TRBJ1-5	many	TRBD1	CASSRSRQGARSQPQHF	TGTGCAAGCAGTCGCTCGCGACAGGGGGCTCGGAGTCAGCCCCAGCATTTT
TRBV7-8	TRBJ1-2	few	.	CASSPDDGNYGYTF	TGTGCCAGCAGCCCCGATGATGGGAACTATGGCTACACCTTC